This T cell receptor beta chain comes out of a study of response to subunit inactivated influenza vaccine. Findings and limits, study-wide: It was suggested by the authors that few new T cells are recruited by each seasonal influenza vaccination.

In TCRdb, the RT-PCR reads were re-called with MiXCR into one record per CDR3 protein. The sample consists of almost 250,000 distinct CDR3 sequences, 10% to 15% of them appearing once. Points on this clonotype: Its antigen is not known.

The ends lost 4 bases at V and 1 base at J; junction bases unmatched: 11. Germline V gene data show CDR1 as SGDLS and CDR2 as YYNGEE. The length of the CDR3 is 17 residues. The receptor was derived from a man aged 50 to 60 who received an inactivated influenza vaccine. The material sequenced was non-naive T cells sorted from PBMCs, taken 14 to 15 days before vaccination. The gene calls are TRBV9 and TRBJ1-3, with 7 bases identical to TRBD1. The CDR3 is CASSQMGDRASGNTIYF. The CDR3 nucleotides read TGTGCCAGCAGCCAGATGGGGGACAGAGCTTCTGGAAACACCATATATTTT.